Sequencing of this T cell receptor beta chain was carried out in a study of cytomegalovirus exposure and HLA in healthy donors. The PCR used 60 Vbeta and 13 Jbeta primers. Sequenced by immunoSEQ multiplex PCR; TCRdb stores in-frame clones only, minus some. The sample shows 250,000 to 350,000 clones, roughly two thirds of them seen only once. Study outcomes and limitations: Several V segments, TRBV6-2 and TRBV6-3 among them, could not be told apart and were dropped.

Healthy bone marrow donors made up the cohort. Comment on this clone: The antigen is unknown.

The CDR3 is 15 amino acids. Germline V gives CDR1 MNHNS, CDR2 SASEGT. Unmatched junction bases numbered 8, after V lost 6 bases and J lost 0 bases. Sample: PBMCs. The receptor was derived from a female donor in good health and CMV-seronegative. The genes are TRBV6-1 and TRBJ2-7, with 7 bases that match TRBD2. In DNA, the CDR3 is TGTGCCAGCAGAGTGACGGGGGGAGACTCCTACGAGCAGTACTTC. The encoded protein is CASRVTGGDSYEQYF.